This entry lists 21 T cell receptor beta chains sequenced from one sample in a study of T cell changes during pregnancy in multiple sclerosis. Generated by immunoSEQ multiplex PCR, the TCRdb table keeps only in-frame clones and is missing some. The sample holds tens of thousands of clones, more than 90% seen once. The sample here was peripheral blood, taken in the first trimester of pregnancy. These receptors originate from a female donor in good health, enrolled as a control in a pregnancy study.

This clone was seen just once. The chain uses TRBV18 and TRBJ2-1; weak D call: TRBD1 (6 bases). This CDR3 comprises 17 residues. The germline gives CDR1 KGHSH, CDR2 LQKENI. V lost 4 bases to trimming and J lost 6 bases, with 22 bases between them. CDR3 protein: CASSLDTPGTYLNEQFF. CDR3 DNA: TGTGCCAGCTCACTCGACACACCCGGGACATACCTCAATGAGCAGTTCTTC.

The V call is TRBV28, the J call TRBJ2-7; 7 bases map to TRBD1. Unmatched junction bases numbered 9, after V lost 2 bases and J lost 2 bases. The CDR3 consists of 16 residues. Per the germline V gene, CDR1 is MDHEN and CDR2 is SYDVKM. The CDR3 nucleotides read TGTGCCAGCAGTTTAAGGGGGCCGCTACTAACCTACGAGCAGTACTTC. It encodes CASSLRGPLLTYEQYF.

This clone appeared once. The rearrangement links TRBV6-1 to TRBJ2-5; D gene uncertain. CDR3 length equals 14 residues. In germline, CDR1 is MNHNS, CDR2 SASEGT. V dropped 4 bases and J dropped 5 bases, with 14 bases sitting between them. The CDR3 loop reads CASSADPSRETQYF. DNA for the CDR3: TGTGCCAGCAGTGCCGACCCCTCGCGGGAGACCCAGTACTTC.

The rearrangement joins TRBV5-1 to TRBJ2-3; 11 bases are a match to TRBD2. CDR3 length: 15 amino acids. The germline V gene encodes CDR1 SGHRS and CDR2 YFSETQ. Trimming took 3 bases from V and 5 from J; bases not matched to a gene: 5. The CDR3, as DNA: TGCGCCAGCAGCTCTCAGACTAGCGGGATAGATACGCAGTATTTT. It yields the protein CASSSQTSGIDTQYF.

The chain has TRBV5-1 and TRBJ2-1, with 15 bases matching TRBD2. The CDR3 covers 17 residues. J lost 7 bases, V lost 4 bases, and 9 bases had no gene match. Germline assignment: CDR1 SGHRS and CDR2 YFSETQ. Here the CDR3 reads CASSPFGTSGRRNEQFF. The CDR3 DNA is TGCGCCAGCAGCCCCTTTGGGACTAGCGGGAGGCGGAATGAGCAGTTCTTC.

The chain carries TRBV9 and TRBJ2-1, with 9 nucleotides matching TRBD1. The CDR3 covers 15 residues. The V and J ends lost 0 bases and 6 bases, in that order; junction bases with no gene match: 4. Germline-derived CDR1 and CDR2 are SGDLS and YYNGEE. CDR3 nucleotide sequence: TGTGCCAGCAGCGTAGTGGACAGGGGATCCAATGAGCAGTTCTTC. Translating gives CASSVVDRGSNEQFF.

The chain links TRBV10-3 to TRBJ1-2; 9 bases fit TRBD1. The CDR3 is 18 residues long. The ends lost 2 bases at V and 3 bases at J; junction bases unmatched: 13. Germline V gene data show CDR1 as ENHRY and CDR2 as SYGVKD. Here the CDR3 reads CAISETGTGLTADYGYTF. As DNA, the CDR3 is TGTGCCATCAGTGAGACCGGGACAGGGTTAACGGCAGACTATGGCTACACCTTC.

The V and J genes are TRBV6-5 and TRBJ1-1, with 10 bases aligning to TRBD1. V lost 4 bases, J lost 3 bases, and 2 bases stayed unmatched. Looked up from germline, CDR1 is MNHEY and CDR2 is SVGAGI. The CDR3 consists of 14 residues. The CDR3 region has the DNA TGTGCCAGCAGTTCGGGACAGGGGTACACTGAAGCTTTCTTT. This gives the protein CASSSGQGYTEAFF.

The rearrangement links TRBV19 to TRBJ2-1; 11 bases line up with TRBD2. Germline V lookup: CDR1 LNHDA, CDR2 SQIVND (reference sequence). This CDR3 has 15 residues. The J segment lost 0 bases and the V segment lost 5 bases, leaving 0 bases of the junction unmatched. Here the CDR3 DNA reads TGTGCCAGTAGTGGGACTAGCGGCTCCTACAATGAGCAGTTCTTC. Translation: CASSGTSGSYNEQFF.

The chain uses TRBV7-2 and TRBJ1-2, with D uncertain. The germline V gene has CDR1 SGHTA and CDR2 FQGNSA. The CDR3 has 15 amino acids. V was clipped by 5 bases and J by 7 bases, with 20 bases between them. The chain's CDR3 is CASSEGISARGGYTF. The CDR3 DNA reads TGTGCCAGCAGCGAAGGGATATCTGCCCGGGGTGGCTACACCTTC.

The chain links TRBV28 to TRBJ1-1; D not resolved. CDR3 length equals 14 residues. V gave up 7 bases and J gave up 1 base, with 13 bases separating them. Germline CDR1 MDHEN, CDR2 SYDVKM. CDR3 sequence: CASNLPPGNTEAFF. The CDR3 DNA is TGTGCCAGCAACCTACCTCCGGGGAACACTGAAGCTTTCTTT.

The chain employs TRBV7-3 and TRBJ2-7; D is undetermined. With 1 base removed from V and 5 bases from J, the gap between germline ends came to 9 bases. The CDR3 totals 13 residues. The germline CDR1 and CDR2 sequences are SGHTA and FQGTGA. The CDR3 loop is CASSLNVEHEQYF. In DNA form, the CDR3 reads TGTGCCAGCAGCTTAAACGTGGAGCACGAGCAGTACTTC. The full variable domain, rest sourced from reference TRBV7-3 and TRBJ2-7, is GAGVSQTPSNKVTEKGKYVELRCDPISGHTALYWYRQSLGQGPEFLIYFQGTGAADDSGLPNDRFFAVRPEGSVSTLKIQRTERGDSAVYLCASSLNVEHEQYFGPGTRLTVT.

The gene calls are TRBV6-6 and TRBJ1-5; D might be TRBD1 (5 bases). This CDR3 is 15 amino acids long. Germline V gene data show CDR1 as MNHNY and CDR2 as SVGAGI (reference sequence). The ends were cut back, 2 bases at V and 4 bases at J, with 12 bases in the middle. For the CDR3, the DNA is TGTGCCAGCAGTTACGGGGGGGGATCGAATCAGCCCCAGCATTTT. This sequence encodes CASSYGGGSNQPQHF.

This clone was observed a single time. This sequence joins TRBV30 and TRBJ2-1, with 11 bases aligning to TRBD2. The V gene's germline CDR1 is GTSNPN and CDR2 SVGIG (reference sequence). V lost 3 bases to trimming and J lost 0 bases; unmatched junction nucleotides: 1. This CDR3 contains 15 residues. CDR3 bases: TGTGCCTGGAGGGGACTAGCGGACTCCTACAATGAGCAGTTCTTC. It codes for CAWRGLADSYNEQFF.

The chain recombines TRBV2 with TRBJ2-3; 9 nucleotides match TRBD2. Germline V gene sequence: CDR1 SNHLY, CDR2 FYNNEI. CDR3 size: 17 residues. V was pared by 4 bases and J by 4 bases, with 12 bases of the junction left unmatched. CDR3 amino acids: CASSVPVRGGRADTQYF. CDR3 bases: TGTGCCAGCAGTGTTCCTGTGCGGGGCGGGAGGGCAGATACGCAGTATTTT.

CDR3 DNA sequence: TGCAGCGTTAAAAGCGTTTCCTACAATGAGCAGTTCTTC. As protein: CSVKSVSYNEQFF. The V and J genes are TRBV29-1 and TRBJ2-1; no clear D gene. The CDR3 has 13 amino acids. Germline CDR1 and CDR2: SQVTM and ANQGSEA. Between the trimmed V and J ends, which lost 5 bases and 1 base, there was a span of 9 bases.

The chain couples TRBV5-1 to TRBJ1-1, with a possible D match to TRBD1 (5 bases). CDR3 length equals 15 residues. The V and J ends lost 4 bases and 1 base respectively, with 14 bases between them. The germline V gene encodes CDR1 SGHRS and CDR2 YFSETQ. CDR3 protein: CASSPWAGSNTEAFF. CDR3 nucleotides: TGCGCCAGCAGCCCGTGGGCAGGGTCGAACACTGAAGCTTTCTTT.

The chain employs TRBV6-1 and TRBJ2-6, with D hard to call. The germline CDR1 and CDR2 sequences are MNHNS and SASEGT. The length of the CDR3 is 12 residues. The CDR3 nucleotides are TGTGCTCTTTTCTCTGGGGCCAACGTCCTGACTTTC. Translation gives CALFSGANVLTF.

CDR3: CASSFYTGLQETQYF. The CDR3 bases are TGTGCCAGCAGCTTTTATACAGGATTACAAGAGACCCAGTACTTC. The chain couples TRBV7-9 to TRBJ2-5; the D gene is possibly TRBD1 (5 bases). Germline V gene sequence: CDR1 SEHNR, CDR2 FQNEAQ (reference sequence). The V end was cut by 3 bases, the J end by 2 bases, with 13 bases between. The CDR3 is made up of 15 amino acids.

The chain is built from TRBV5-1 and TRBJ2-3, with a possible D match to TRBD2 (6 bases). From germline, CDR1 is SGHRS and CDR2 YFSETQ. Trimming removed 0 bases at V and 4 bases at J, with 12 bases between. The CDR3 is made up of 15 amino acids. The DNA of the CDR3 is TGCGCCAGCAGCTTGGCCGGAGGGGTCGCAGATACGCAGTATTTT. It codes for CASSLAGGVADTQYF.

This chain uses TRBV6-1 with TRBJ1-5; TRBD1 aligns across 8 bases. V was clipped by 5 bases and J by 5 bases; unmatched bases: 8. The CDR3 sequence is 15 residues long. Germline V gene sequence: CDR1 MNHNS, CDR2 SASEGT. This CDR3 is CASSRYRGGDQPQHF. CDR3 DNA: TGTGCCAGCAGTCGGTACAGGGGGGGGGATCAGCCCCAGCATTTT.